This is a list of T cell receptor beta chains from one sample in a study of blood T cell repertoires in COVID-19. This table comes from immunoSEQ multiplex PCR, and its TCRdb copy is limited to in-frame clones, with some not included. The sample has roughly 77,000 clones; 75% to 90% are singletons. Sequencing used peripheral blood. These receptors all stem from a woman over 75 with active COVID-19. Each CDR3 is given with its conserved first and last residue. The order of the fields is CDR3 DNA, CDR3 protein, J gene, clone size, V gene, D gene. The D gene is left open where the match is weak. Rows give clone size only sometimes, using once, few, many, or a class for an expanded clone.

TGCGCCAGCAGCCAAGACCAGGGTATCGGGGAGCTGTTTTTT,CASSQDQGIGELFF,TRBJ2-2,.,TRBV4-1,.
TGTGCCACCAGCAGCAGACTGAACACCGGGGAGCTGTTTTTT,CATSSRLNTGELFF,TRBJ2-2,.,TRBV15,.
TGTGCCAGCTCGCCTCGCCCGGAGGAGCAGTACTTC,CASSPRPEEQYF,TRBJ2-7,.,TRBV18,.
TGTGCCAGCAGCTTGGCCGGGGGGGGGAACACTGAAGCTTTCTTT,CASSLAGGGNTEAFF,TRBJ1-1,.,TRBV5-4,.
TGTGCCAGCAGCTTACGGCTGGGACGGGAGTTGGCCTACAATGAGCAGTTCTTC,CASSLRLGRELAYNEQFF,TRBJ2-1,.,TRBV5-4,.
TGTGCCAGCTCGTTGGACAGAACGCGCTCCTACGAGCAGTACTTC,CASSLDRTRSYEQYF,TRBJ2-7,.,TRBV18,.
TGCAGCGTCGCCGACCGGACACGGACAGATACGCAGTATTTT,CSVADRTRTDTQYF,TRBJ2-3,.,TRBV29-1,.
TGTGCCAGCAGTGATGAGGTGACCCAGCCCCAGCATTTT,CASSDEVTQPQHF,TRBJ1-5,.,TRBV6-1,.
TGTGCCAGCACGCCGGGCGGGAGTGGCACAGATACGCAGTATTTT,CASTPGGSGTDTQYF,TRBJ2-3,.,TRBV28,TRBD2
TGTGCCAGCAGTTACCGGGAAGGAGATGGCTACACCTTC,CASSYREGDGYTF,TRBJ1-2,.,TRBV6-5,.
TGTGCCAGCAGCTCCCCCGGGGGTTTGAACACTGAAGCTTTCTTT,CASSSPGGLNTEAFF,TRBJ1-1,.,TRBV5-4,.
TGCGCCAGCAGATCGTTGGTTACTAGCACAGATACGCAGTATTTT,CASRSLVTSTDTQYF,TRBJ2-3,.,TRBV5-1,.
TGTGCCAGCAGAGGAACAGGGGGCAGGGAGACCCAGTACTTC,CASRGTGGRETQYF,TRBJ2-5,.,TRBV27,TRBD1
TGTGCCAGCAGCCAAGTTCTAGCGGGAGGAGAGCAGTACTTC,CASSQVLAGGEQYF,TRBJ2-7,few,TRBV4-2,TRBD2
TGTGCCAGCTTGGTGGGACTGGCAGATACGCAGTATTTT,CASLVGLADTQYF,TRBJ2-3,.,TRBV6-6,.
TGCGCCAGCAGCTTCCGGGACAGTAAACAAGAGACCCAGTACTTC,CASSFRDSKQETQYF,TRBJ2-5,.,TRBV5-1,TRBD1
TGTGCCAGCAGCTTAGTTCAGGGGGCTCGCGGCTACACCTTC,CASSLVQGARGYTF,TRBJ1-2,.,TRBV7-2,TRBD1
TGTGCCAGCAGTTACTCGAGTGTAGGGGGCAATCAGCCCCAGCATTTT,CASSYSSVGGNQPQHF,TRBJ1-5,.,TRBV6-2/TRBV6-3,.
TGTGCCAGCAGCCAAGCTAGCGGGATAAAGTACTTC,CASSQASGIKYF,TRBJ2-7,.,TRBV3-1/TRBV3-2,TRBD2
TGTGCCAGCAGCCCCGGGACTAGCCACACCGGGGAGCTGTTTTTT,CASSPGTSHTGELFF,TRBJ2-2,once,TRBV7-9,TRBD2
TGTGCCAGCGAGGGGGCTAGCAATCAGCCCCAGCATTTT,CASEGASNQPQHF,TRBJ1-5,.,TRBV18,TRBD1
TGTGCCAGCTCACCACCGGCGGTTGGGGAGACCCAGTACTTC,CASSPPAVGETQYF,TRBJ2-5,.,TRBV18,.
TGTGCCACCAGTGATTTAACTAGCGGCACCGGGGAGCTGTTTTTT,CATSDLTSGTGELFF,TRBJ2-2,.,TRBV24-1,TRBD2
TGTGCCAGCAGCTTAACGGGGGATTACAATGAGCAGTTCTTC,CASSLTGDYNEQFF,TRBJ2-1,.,TRBV7-9,.
TGTGCCAGCAGCTTAGATCTTGGCTCGCAAGAGACCCAGTACTTC,CASSLDLGSQETQYF,TRBJ2-5,.,TRBV11-2,.